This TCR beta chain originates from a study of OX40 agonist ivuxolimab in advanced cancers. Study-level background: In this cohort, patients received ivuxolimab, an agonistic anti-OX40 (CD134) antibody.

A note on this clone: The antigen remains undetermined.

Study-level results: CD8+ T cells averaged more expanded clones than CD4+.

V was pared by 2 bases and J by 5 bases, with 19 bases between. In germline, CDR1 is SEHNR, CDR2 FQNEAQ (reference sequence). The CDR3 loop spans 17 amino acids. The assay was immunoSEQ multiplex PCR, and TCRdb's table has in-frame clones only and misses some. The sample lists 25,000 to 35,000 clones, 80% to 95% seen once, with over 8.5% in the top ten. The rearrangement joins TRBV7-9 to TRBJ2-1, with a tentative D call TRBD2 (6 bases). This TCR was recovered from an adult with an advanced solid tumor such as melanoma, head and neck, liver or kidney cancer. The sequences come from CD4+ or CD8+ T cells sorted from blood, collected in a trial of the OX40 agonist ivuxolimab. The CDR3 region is CASSLSSAGRWDNEQFF. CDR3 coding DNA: TGTGCCAGCAGCTTAAGTTCTGCGGGGCGATGGGACAATGAGCAGTTCTTC.